This T cell receptor (beta chain) was captured by sequencing in a study of monozygotic twins with inflammatory bowel disease. The CDR3 extends over 17 amino acids. Per germline, CDR1 MNHEY and CDR2 SMNVEV (reference sequence). Using the 5' RACE reads, TCRdb records one entry per CDR3 protein without DNA. The sample totals 300,000 to 350,000 distinct CDR3 sequences. The TCR sequence derives from a human donor with ulcerative colitis or Crohn's disease, or a healthy co-twin of an affected twin (not recorded which). Sequencing used blood. This chain connects TRBV27 to TRBJ2-1; TCRdb indicates TRBD1, and absent DNA this call remains unverified. The CDR3 protein is CASSPQGQVIPYNEQFF.